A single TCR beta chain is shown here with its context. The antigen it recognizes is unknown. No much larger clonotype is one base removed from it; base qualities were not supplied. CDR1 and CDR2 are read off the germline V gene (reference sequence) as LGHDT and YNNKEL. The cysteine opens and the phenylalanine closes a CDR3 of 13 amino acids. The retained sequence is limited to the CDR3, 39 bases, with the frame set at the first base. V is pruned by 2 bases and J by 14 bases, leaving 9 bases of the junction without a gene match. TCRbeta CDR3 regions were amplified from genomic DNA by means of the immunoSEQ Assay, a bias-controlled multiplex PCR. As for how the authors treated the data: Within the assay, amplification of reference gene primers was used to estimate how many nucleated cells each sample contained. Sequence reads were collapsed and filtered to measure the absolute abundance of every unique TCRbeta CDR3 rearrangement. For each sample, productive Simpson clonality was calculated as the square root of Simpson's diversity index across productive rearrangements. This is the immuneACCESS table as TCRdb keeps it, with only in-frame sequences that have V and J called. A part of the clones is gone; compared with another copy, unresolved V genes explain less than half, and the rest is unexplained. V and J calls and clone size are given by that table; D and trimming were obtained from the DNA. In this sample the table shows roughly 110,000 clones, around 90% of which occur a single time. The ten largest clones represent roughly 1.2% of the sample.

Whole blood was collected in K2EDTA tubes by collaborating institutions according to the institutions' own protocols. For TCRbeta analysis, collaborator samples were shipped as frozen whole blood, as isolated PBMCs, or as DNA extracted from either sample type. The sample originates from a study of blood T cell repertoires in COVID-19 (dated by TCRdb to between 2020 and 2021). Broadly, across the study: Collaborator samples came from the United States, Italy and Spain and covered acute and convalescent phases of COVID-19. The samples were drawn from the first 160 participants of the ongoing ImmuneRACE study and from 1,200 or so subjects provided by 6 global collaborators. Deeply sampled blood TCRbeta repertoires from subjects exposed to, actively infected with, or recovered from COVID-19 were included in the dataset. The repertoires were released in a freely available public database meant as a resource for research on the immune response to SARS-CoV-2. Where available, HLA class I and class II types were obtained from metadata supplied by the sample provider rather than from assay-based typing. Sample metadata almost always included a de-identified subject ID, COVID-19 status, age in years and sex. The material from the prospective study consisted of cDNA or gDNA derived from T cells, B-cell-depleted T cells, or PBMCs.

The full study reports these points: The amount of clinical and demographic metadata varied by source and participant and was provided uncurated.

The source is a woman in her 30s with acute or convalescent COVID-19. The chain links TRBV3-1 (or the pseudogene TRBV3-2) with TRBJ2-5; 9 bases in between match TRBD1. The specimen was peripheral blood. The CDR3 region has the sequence CASSQREGTGHYF. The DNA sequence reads TGTGCCAGCAGCCAAAGGGAGGGGACAGGGCATTACTTC.